The rows below give T cell receptor beta chains drawn from one sample of a study of blood T cell repertoires in COVID-19. Libraries were prepared by immunoSEQ multiplex PCR; TCRdb keeps only in-frame clonotypes and omits some of them. The table lists 120,000 to 150,000 clones, 88% of them singletons. The sample was peripheral blood. The receptors were sampled from a human donor in a cohort sampled during active COVID-19. The CDR3 runs from the conserved cysteine through the conserved F or W. D genes are given only for firm matches. Expanded clones are given a class, and other clones once, few, many or no size at all.

TRBD2 | NA | TRBJ2-1 | TRBV6-6 | TGTGCCAGCAGGACACTCGGGACTAGCGAAAATGAGCAGTTCTTC | CASRTLGTSENEQFF
NA | NA | TRBJ2-1 | TRBV24-1 | TGTGCCACCAGTCCCTCTGCAGGGGTTTCCTACAATGAGCAGTTCTTC | CATSPSAGVSYNEQFF
TRBD2 | NA | TRBJ2-3 | TRBV4-2 | TGTGCCAGCAGCCAAAGAGGGACTAGCGGGAGGGGATTGGATACGCAGTATTTT | CASSQRGTSGRGLDTQYF
TRBD2 | NA | TRBJ2-2 | TRBV6-1 | TGTGCCAGCAGTGGGGGCGGGAGGGCCGCGGACACCGGGGAGCTGTTTTTT | CASSGGGRAADTGELFF
TRBD1 | NA | TRBJ1-5 | TRBV30 | TGTGCCTGGAGTACTGACAGGGGCCCAGGGAGCAATCAGCCCCAGCATTTT | CAWSTDRGPGSNQPQHF
NA | NA | TRBJ2-3 | TRBV15 | TGTGCCACCAGCCCAAGGAGGCCCCTAAGTCGGGACACAGATACGCAGTATTTT | CATSPRRPLSRDTDTQYF
NA | NA | TRBJ1-1 | TRBV28 | TGTGCCAGCACCGTCCGGGGAGCGCGGACTGAAGCTTTCTTT | CASTVRGARTEAFF
TRBD2 | NA | TRBJ2-2 | TRBV7-2 | TGTGCCAGCAGCTTAATTCTAGCGGGAGTAACCGGGGAGCTGTTTTTT | CASSLILAGVTGELFF
TRBD2 | NA | TRBJ2-5 | TRBV9 | TGTGCCAGCAGCTCAGGACTAGCGGGGATTCAAGAGACCCAGTACTTC | CASSSGLAGIQETQYF
NA | many | TRBJ1-2 | TRBV5-4 | TGTGCCAGCAGTTCCCAGGGCCGGAACTATGGCTACACCTTC | CASSSQGRNYGYTF
NA | NA | TRBJ1-4 | TRBV5-1 | TGCGCCAGCAGCGCTGGGGGGAAATCAACTAATGAAAAACTGTTTTTT | CASSAGGKSTNEKLFF
NA | NA | TRBJ1-6 | TRBV21-1 | TGTGCCAGCAGCAAAGGGGCCTCCGGGAGATATTCACCCCTCCACTTT | CASSKGASGRYSPLHF
NA | NA | TRBJ2-1 | TRBV4-2 | TGTGCCAGCAGCCAAGTCAGGACTAAGCATGAGCAGTTCTTC | CASSQVRTKHEQFF
TRBD1 | NA | TRBJ2-7 | TRBV28 | TGTGCCAGCAGTTTATCCCCATCAGGACAGGCCTACGAGCAGTACTTC | CASSLSPSGQAYEQYF
NA | NA | TRBJ2-7 | TRBV30 | TGTGCCTGGAGTAGCAGGGGAGTCTTCGAGCAGTACTTC | CAWSSRGVFEQYF
NA | once | TRBJ2-7 | TRBV7-2 | TGTGCCAGCAGCCCCATGGCGGGAATAGTATACGAGCAGTACTTC | CASSPMAGIVYEQYF